Shown below are 27 T cell receptor beta chains from a single sample sequenced in a study of shared T cell receptors in the human thymus. This table comes from immunoSEQ multiplex PCR, and its TCRdb copy is limited to in-frame clones, with some not included. The table includes around 730,000 clones, 70% to 90% detected once. Another study also made use of these data, one on human thymus T cells.

Sample: thymocytes. All receptors derive from a girl under three years old with a congenital heart defect.

V gene TRBV5-5 combines with J gene TRBJ1-1, with 7 bases identical to TRBD1. Germline loops: CDR1 SGHKS, CDR2 YYEKEE (reference sequence). V shed 0 bases, J shed 1 base, and the junction held 3 bases outside the gene matches. The CDR3 spans 15 residues. The CDR3 protein is CASSLAGQPNTEAFF. CDR3 nucleotides: TGTGCCAGCAGCTTGGCGGGACAGCCGAACACTGAAGCTTTCTTT.

This clone was recorded only once. This chain uses TRBV7-2 with TRBJ1-2, with D possibly matching TRBD1 (6 bases). Germline-derived CDR1 and CDR2 are SGHTA and FQGNSA. The CDR3 extends over 15 amino acids. V lost 4 bases, J lost 4 bases, and 16 bases lay in between. In DNA, the CDR3 is TGTGCCAGCAGCTCTCCGCGACAGGCCTCCTATGGCTACACCTTC. It codes for CASSSPRQASYGYTF. Together with reference TRBV7-2 and TRBJ1-2, the CDR3 gives the full variable domain: GAGVSQSPSNKVTEKGKDVELRCDPISGHTALYWYRQSLGQGLEFLIYFQGNSAPDKSGLPSDRFSAERTGGSVSTLTIQRTQQEDSAVYLCASSSPRQASYGYTFGSGTRLTVV.

This clone was observed a handful of times. The chain joins TRBV28 to TRBJ2-7, with a tentative D call TRBD1 (6 bases). Trimming stripped 2 bases from V and 9 bases from J, with 26 bases between. The germline V gene has CDR1 MDHEN and CDR2 SYDVKM. CDR3 length equals 17 residues. For the CDR3, the DNA is TGTGCCAGCAGTTTAGGCCCATGGTCTGGGGGCAAGTATGGGCAGTACTTC. Protein sequence: CASSLGPWSGGKYGQYF.

The chain has TRBV6-5 and TRBJ1-2, with TRBD1 matching 8 bases. CDR1 and CDR2 from the germline V gene are MNHEY and SVGAGI. The length of the CDR3 is 14 residues. The V segment lost 8 bases and the J segment 6 bases; nucleotides outside the gene matches: 11. The CDR3 is CASAETGDADGYTF. DNA for the CDR3: TGTGCCAGCGCCGAGACAGGGGATGCGGATGGCTACACCTTC.

The chain combines TRBV15 with TRBJ2-3; 9 bases are a match to TRBD2. The length of the CDR3 is 16 residues. Germline CDR1 and CDR2: LNHNV and YYDKDF (reference sequence). V shed 1 base, J shed 5 bases, and the junction held 7 bases outside the gene matches. The CDR3 loop is CATSRAAGGKQDTQYF. CDR3 nucleotide sequence: TGTGCCACCAGCAGAGCAGCGGGGGGCAAGCAAGATACGCAGTATTTT.

CDR3 loop: CATSSPRGPRETQYF. CDR3 in DNA: TGTGCCACCAGCAGTCCCCGAGGCCCAAGGGAGACCCAGTACTTC. The chain carries TRBV15 and TRBJ2-5; D unresolved. The CDR3 loop spans 15 amino acids. V shed 3 bases and J shed 5 bases, with 16 bases lying between them. Germline values: CDR1 LNHNV, CDR2 YYDKDF (reference sequence).

The rearrangement links TRBV7-8 to TRBJ2-5; D is uncertain. Germline values: CDR1 SGHVS, CDR2 FQNEAQ. V was shortened by 3 bases and J by 2 bases, with 16 bases between the two germline ends. The CDR3 runs to 16 residues. CDR3 loop: CASSFGLEPHQETQYF. The CDR3, as DNA: TGTGCCAGCAGCTTCGGCCTAGAACCGCATCAAGAGACCCAGTACTTC.

This clone has just one count. The chain has TRBV2 and TRBJ1-5; D unclear. Germline values: CDR1 SNHLY, CDR2 FYNNEI. The CDR3 is 15 residues long. V was shortened by 0 bases and J by 0 bases, with 6 bases between the two germline ends. The CDR3 DNA reads TGTGCCAGCAGTGAAGCCCAGAATAGCAATCAGCCCCAGCATTTT. Its translation: CASSEAQNSNQPQHF.

Comments on this clone: The sample carries other DNA sequences with the same CDR3. V is TRBV6-1 and J is TRBJ2-2; tentative D call: TRBD1 (5 bases). This CDR3 comprises 14 residues. Trimming left V 7 bases short and J 1 base short, with 10 bases between. Germline V gene lookup returns CDR1 MNHNS and CDR2 SASEGT. CDR3 DNA sequence: TGTGCCAGCACCCCGACAGAGAACACCGGGGAGCTGTTTTTT. This sequence encodes CASTPTENTGELFF.

This clone came up once. This chain links TRBV10-3 with TRBJ1-1, with 12 bases lining up with TRBD1. With V trimmed by 5 bases and J by 1 base, 8 bases remained unmatched. CDR1 and CDR2 from the germline V gene are ENHRY and SYGVKD. CDR3 length equals 17 residues. CDR3 amino acids: CAISLGTGGCGNTEAFF. DNA for the CDR3: TGTGCCATCAGTCTCGGGACAGGGGGCTGTGGGAACACTGAAGCTTTCTTT.

The V call is TRBV11-2, the J call TRBJ1-4, with 10 bases matching TRBD1. Germline values: CDR1 SGHAT, CDR2 FQNNGV. The CDR3 runs to 17 residues. V lost 4 bases to trimming and J lost 8 bases; unmatched junction nucleotides: 13. The CDR3 coding sequence is TGTGCCAGCAGCTCTACCCAGGGACAGGGGAAGGGGGAAAAACTGTTTTTT. It translates to CASSSTQGQGKGEKLFF. The variable domain in full, completed from reference TRBV11-2 and TRBJ1-4, reads EAGVAQSPRYKIIEKRQSVAFWCNPISGHATLYWYQQILGQGPKLLIQFQNNGVVDDSQLPKDRFSAERLKGVDSTLKIQPAKLEDSAVYLCASSSTQGQGKGEKLFFGSGTQLSVL.

The chain couples TRBV27 to TRBJ1-1, with D possibly TRBD1 on 6 matching bases. V lost 4 bases, J lost 1 base, and 16 bases lay in between. The germline gives CDR1 MNHEY, CDR2 SMNVEV (reference sequence). This CDR3 contains 16 residues. CDR3 coding DNA: TGTGCCAGCAGTTCCCGACAATGGGGGCGGAACACTGAAGCTTTCTTT. It yields the protein CASSSRQWGRNTEAFF.

V gene TRBV4-1 combines with J gene TRBJ1-2; 11 positions agree with TRBD1. Germline CDR1 MGHRA, CDR2 YSYEKL. J gave up 8 bases and V 5 bases, and 7 bases lay outside the gene matches. The CDR3 runs 14 residues. CDR3: CASSVGQGVGGYTF. DNA for the CDR3: TGCGCCAGCAGCGTGGGACAGGGGGTGGGGGGCTACACCTTC.

This clone is a singleton in its sample. This sequence joins TRBV5-1 and TRBJ1-1, with TRBD1 matching over 10 bases. Germline CDR1 is SGHRS and CDR2 is YFSETQ. CDR3 length equals 16 residues. The V gene end was trimmed by 4 bases and the J gene end by 1 base; junction bases not matched to a gene: 7. CDR3 nucleotides: TGCGCCAGCAGCCCGGGACAGGGGACCGAGAACACTGAAGCTTTCTTT. Translation: CASSPGQGTENTEAFF.

The chain carries TRBV10-3 and TRBJ1-2; 10 positions match TRBD1. Per the germline V gene, CDR1 is ENHRY and CDR2 is SYGVKD. The CDR3 length is 15 residues. V dropped 4 bases and J dropped 8; count of bases not matched to a gene: 10. DNA for the CDR3: TGTGCCATCAGTGGACTGAGACAGGGGGCAGAAGGCTACACCTTC. Protein product: CAISGLRQGAEGYTF.

The chain employs TRBV27 and TRBJ2-1, with unresolved D. Germline V gene sequence: CDR1 MNHEY, CDR2 SMNVEV (reference sequence). The V and J ends lost 3 bases and 4 bases respectively, with 13 bases between them. The CDR3 has 15 residues. The DNA of the CDR3 is TGTGCCAGCAGTTTTGACGAGCGTATGTACAATGAGCAGTTCTTC. It codes for CASSFDERMYNEQFF.

The sample holds a few counts of this clone. The V and J genes are TRBV6-1 and TRBJ1-4; tentatively, D is TRBD1 (6 bases). The CDR3 covers 15 residues. Trimming removed 4 bases from V and 8 bases from J, with 17 bases in between. Germline V lookup: CDR1 MNHNS, CDR2 SASEGT. The CDR3 spells CASSGNREFSEKLFF. CDR3 bases: TGTGCCAGCAGTGGTAACAGGGAATTTAGCGAAAAACTGTTTTTT.

In its sample, this clone was seen once. The chain recombines TRBV4-1 with TRBJ1-2; D might be TRBD1 (5 bases). This CDR3 has 17 residues. Germline V gene data show CDR1 as MGHRA and CDR2 as YSYEKL. Trimming left V 4 bases short and J 5 bases short, with 23 bases between. The CDR3 protein is CASSPSDPLGPIYGYTF. DNA of the CDR3: TGCGCCAGCAGCCCCTCAGACCCACTGGGGCCGATTTATGGCTACACCTTC.

This chain uses TRBV9 with TRBJ1-1, with D tentatively TRBD1 (5 bases). Germline V CDR1 and CDR2: SGDLS, YYNGEE. V lost 0 bases and J lost 5, with 11 bases in between. The CDR3 extends over 14 amino acids. The CDR3 DNA reads as TGTGCCAGCAGCGTAGTGACAGTACGGACTGAAGCTTTCTTT. Protein: CASSVVTVRTEAFF.

The chain joins TRBV5-1 to TRBJ2-3, with 8 bases aligning to TRBD1. The CDR3 extends over 13 amino acids. From germline, CDR1 is SGHRS and CDR2 YFSETQ. Trimming removed 6 bases from V and 9 bases from J; junction bases left unmatched: 9. CDR3 sequence: CASKGQAEPTQYF. CDR3 nucleotide sequence: TGCGCCAGCAAGGGACAGGCAGAACCGACGCAGTATTTT.

In its sample, this clone was seen a few times. The V call is TRBV27, the J call TRBJ1-5, with 10 bases lining up with TRBD1. Trimming took 5 bases from V and 4 from J; bases not matched to a gene: 8. The CDR3 consists of 16 residues. CDR1 is MNHEY and CDR2 is SMNVEV in the germline V gene (reference sequence). CDR3 sequence: CASSPHPGQGNQPQHF. DNA for the CDR3: TGTGCCAGCAGTCCGCACCCGGGACAGGGGAATCAGCCCCAGCATTTT.

The chain recombines TRBV6-4 with TRBJ2-3, with 8 positions matching TRBD2. V lost 4 bases, J lost 1 base, and 13 bases stayed unmatched. This CDR3 spans 18 amino acids. CDR1 is MRHNA, CDR2 SNTAGT, per germline. CDR3 sequence reads: CASSADTLAGGGTDTQYF. In DNA form, the CDR3 reads TGTGCCAGCAGTGCCGATACTCTAGCGGGTGGAGGCACAGATACGCAGTATTTT.

In the case of this clone: The conserved phenylalanine or tryptophan normally closing the CDR3 is absent here, so this likely arose from a read error. V is TRBV5-8 and J is TRBJ1-2; no clear D gene. The CDR3 consists of 13 residues. V shed 7 bases and J shed 6 bases, with 16 bases lying between them. Germline-derived CDR1 and CDR2 are SGHTS and YDEGEE. The CDR3 nucleotides are TGTGCCAGCGCTTCCAGGCCCCCGCATGGCTACACCCTC. This translates into CASASRPPHGYTL.

The rearrangement uses TRBV7-2 and TRBJ2-7, with no clear D. From germline, CDR1 is SGHTA and CDR2 FQGNSA. The V gene lost 2 bases and the J gene lost 1 base, with 6 bases spanning the gap. The length of the CDR3 is 13 residues. CDR3 coding DNA: TGTGCCAGCAGCTTAATTGAGTCCTACGAGCAGTACTTC. As protein: CASSLIESYEQYF.

The sample holds a few counts of this clone. This rearrangement joins TRBV6-1 to TRBJ1-2; maybe TRBD1 (5 bases). This CDR3 region has 14 residues. V dropped 8 bases and J dropped 4 bases, with 17 bases sitting between them. The germline V gene encodes CDR1 MNHNS and CDR2 SASEGT. This CDR3 is CASETVSWGYGYTF. CDR3 nucleotides: TGTGCCAGCGAGACAGTATCGTGGGGCTATGGCTACACCTTC.

The sample holds one count of this clone. V is TRBV23-1 and J is TRBJ1-4; D not resolved. TRBV23-1 is an ORF for which the function is uncertain. Between the trimmed V and J ends, which lost 4 bases and 5 bases, there was a span of 14 bases. The CDR3 totals 15 residues. CDR3 DNA: TGCGCCAGCAGTCCCAGGCCTTTAAAGAATGAAAAACTGTTTTTT. This gives the protein CASSPRPLKNEKLFF.

The V call is TRBV28, the J call TRBJ2-3, with a tentative D call TRBD1 (6 bases). In germline, CDR1 is MDHEN, CDR2 SYDVKM. V was trimmed by 6 bases and J by 6 bases, leaving 19 bases between them. The CDR3 totals 15 residues. The CDR3 reads CASRRLKPRGDTQYF. CDR3 coding DNA: TGTGCCAGCAGGCGGCTGAAACCGAGGGGGGATACGCAGTATTTT.